These 24 T cell receptor beta chains were all obtained from the same sample, sequenced in a study of T-cell memory formation after mild COVID-19. From the 5' RACE reads, TCRdb called clonotypes with MiXCR, one entry per CDR3 protein. Seen here are around 65,000 distinct CDR3 sequences, 9.3% observed once, and the top ten hold around 1.2%. Sequencing was performed on PBMCs or a T cell subset sorted from them (not recorded which). The origin of the receptors is a man aged 18-30 years who had mild COVID-19 (a few samples of this study predate the infection). Cell type and time point are not known.

This clonotype was seen a handful of times. A junction end diverges from the germline sequence, so it may reflect a read error. The rearrangement uses TRBV3-1 and TRBJ2-1, with a tentative D call TRBD1 (6 bases). The CDR3 loop spans 13 amino acids. Germline assignment: CDR1 LGHDT and CDR2 YNNKEL (reference sequence). CDR3 protein: CASSQEDRTGWIF. The CDR3 DNA reads as TGTGCCAGCAGCCAAGAGGACAGAACGGGTTGGATCTTC.

J is TRBJ2-3 and V is TRBV7-9; D unclear. Per germline, CDR1 SEHNR and CDR2 FQNEAQ (reference sequence). The CDR3 covers 12 residues. Trimming cost V 4 bases and J 5 bases, with 7 bases left between them. Here the CDR3 reads CASSSVQDTQYF. The CDR3 DNA reads TGTGCCAGCAGCTCCGTCCAAGATACGCAGTATTTT.

This clonotype came up a few times. The chain combines TRBV29-1 with TRBJ1-2; TRBD1 matches at 9 bases. The CDR3 spans 13 residues. The trim removed 6 bases at V and 8 bases at J, leaving 10 bases unmatched. Germline loops: CDR1 SQVTM, CDR2 ANQGSEA. The CDR3 DNA reads as TGCAGCGTAGAACGGACAGGGGTGAAGGGCTACACCTTC. Translating gives CSVERTGVKGYTF.

Worth noting for this clonotype: Relative to the germline gene, one junction end is altered; a read error may explain this. The gene calls are TRBV18 and TRBJ1-2; D is ambiguous. This CDR3 is 13 amino acids long. Germline V gene lookup returns CDR1 KGHSH and CDR2 LQKENI. The CDR3, as DNA: TGTGCCACCTCACCGAACCCTAGGAATGGCTACACCTTC. This translates into CATSPNPRNGYTF.

The chain joins TRBV6-6 to TRBJ1-2; 7 bases agree with TRBD1. V was clipped by 6 bases and J by 4 bases; unmatched bases: 8. This CDR3 region has 14 residues. CDR1 and CDR2 from the germline V gene are MNHNY and SVGAGI (reference sequence). This CDR3 is CASRPAGDSYGYTF. The CDR3 bases are TGTGCCAGCAGACCCGCGGGGGACAGCTATGGCTACACCTTC.

At least ten counts were recorded for this clonotype. This rearrangement joins TRBV7-2 to TRBJ2-7; D is ambiguous. The germline V and J ends were trimmed by 0 bases and 0 bases, with 3 bases remaining between them. Germline assignment: CDR1 SGHTA and CDR2 FQGNSA. This CDR3 is 13 amino acids long. The CDR3 sequence is CASSLAASYEQYF. In DNA form, the CDR3 reads TGTGCCAGCAGCTTAGCCGCCTCCTACGAGCAGTACTTC. Drawing the rest from reference TRBV7-2 and TRBJ2-7, the complete variable domain is GAGVSQSPSNKVTEKGKDVELRCDPISGHTALYWYRQSLGQGLEFLIYFQGNSAPDKSGLPSDRFSAERTGGSVSTLTIQRTQQEDSAVYLCASSLAASYEQYFGPGTRLTVT.

There are many counts of this clonotype. The rearrangement joins TRBV27 to TRBJ2-3; a weak D match, TRBD2 (7 bases). The V end was cut by 5 bases, the J end by 9 bases, with 15 bases between. The CDR3 consists of 13 residues. Germline V CDR1 and CDR2: MNHEY, SMNVEV (reference sequence). CDR3 in DNA: TGTGCCAGCAGTCCACGGGGAGGGACAACGCAGTATTTT. This encodes CASSPRGGTTQYF.

This sequence joins TRBV11-1 and TRBJ2-1; the D gene could be TRBD1 or TRBD2 (6 bases each). V was cut by 3 bases and J by 9 bases, with 12 bases left in between. Germline CDR1 reads SGHAT; CDR2 reads FQDESV (reference sequence). This CDR3 spans 13 amino acids. The CDR3 bases are TGTGCCAGCAGCTTTTCGGGGGCCGTTGAGCAGTTCTTC. Its protein is CASSFSGAVEQFF.

This clonotype has more than one count but fewer than ten. The chain uses TRBV6-1 and TRBJ2-1, with 9 bases lining up with TRBD2. The V segment lost 0 bases and the J segment 5 bases; nucleotides outside the gene matches: 5. CDR1 MNHNS and CDR2 SASEGT come from the germline V gene. The CDR3 is 16 amino acids. The CDR3 bases are TGTGCCAGCAGTGAAGCGTTAGCTAGCGGGAACAATGAGCAGTTCTTC. This gives the protein CASSEALASGNNEQFF.

The genes are TRBV2 and TRBJ2-7; D ambiguous. CDR3 length: 14 amino acids. V shed 7 bases and J shed 1 base, with 14 bases lying between them. The germline V gene has CDR1 SNHLY and CDR2 FYNNEI. The CDR3 is CASTGQFSSYEQYV. CDR3 DNA sequence: TGTGCCAGCACCGGCCAGTTCTCATCCTACGAGCAGTACGTC.

This clonotype was observed at least ten times. The rearrangement links TRBV3-1 to TRBJ2-1; no clear D gene. Looked up from germline, CDR1 is LGHDT and CDR2 is YNNKEL (reference sequence). The V end lost 3 bases, the J end lost 7 bases, and 7 bases lay between the germline ends. The CDR3 contains 12 residues. The CDR3: CASSQIVNEQFF. DNA for the CDR3: TGTGCCAGCAGCCAGATCGTAAATGAGCAGTTCTTC.

This clonotype came up many times. The gene calls are TRBV7-8 and TRBJ2-6, with D hard to call. The CDR3 runs 16 residues. The germline V gene encodes CDR1 SGHVS and CDR2 FQNEAQ. V lost 5 bases and J 3 bases, leaving 14 bases between the germline ends. DNA of the CDR3: TGTGCCAGCAGCCTAGGGCCTGCCTATGGGGCCAACGTCCTGACTTTC. This codes for CASSLGPAYGANVLTF.

This clonotype was counted ten times or more. V usage is TRBV4-3 and J usage is TRBJ2-2; 13 bases map to TRBD2. The CDR3 extends over 18 amino acids. J was trimmed by 7 bases and V by 3 bases; bases with no gene match: 11. Germline V gene data show CDR1 as LGHNA and CDR2 as YSLEER. The CDR3 here is CASSQETGTSGEDGELFF. CDR3 in DNA: TGCGCCAGCAGCCAGGAAACCGGGACTAGCGGGGAGGACGGGGAGCTGTTTTTT.

There are a few counts of this clonotype. CDR3 amino acids: CASTYTRDTDTQYF. CDR3 sequence (DNA): TGTGCCAGCACCTACACAAGGGACACAGATACGCAGTATTTT. V is TRBV25-1 and J is TRBJ2-3; no clear D gene. The V gene lost 7 bases and the J gene lost 2 bases, with 13 bases spanning the gap. There are 14 residues in the CDR3. Germline CDR1 is MGHDK and CDR2 is SYGVNS.

The V call is TRBV19, the J call TRBJ2-3; 7 positions match TRBD1. Germline values: CDR1 LNHDA, CDR2 SQIVND (reference sequence). Trimming cost V 4 bases and J 3 bases; bases outside gene matches: 4. The CDR3 covers 14 residues. DNA of the CDR3: TGTGCCAGTAGTAGCAGGGGGATTACAGATACGCAGTATTTT. Its translation: CASSSRGITDTQYF.

The gene calls are TRBV2 and TRBJ1-1; D gene unclear. The V gene's germline CDR1 is SNHLY and CDR2 FYNNEI. V was trimmed by 1 base and J by 0 bases, leaving 12 bases between them. The CDR3 consists of 16 residues. The CDR3 sequence is CASSEVAVVMNTEAFF. The DNA for the CDR3 is TGTGCCAGCAGTGAAGTGGCAGTGGTTATGAACACTGAAGCTTTCTTT.

In this sample, this clonotype turned up many times. The chain recombines TRBV7-2 with TRBJ2-5; TRBD2 aligns across 9 bases. Germline trimming cut 3 bases from V and 1 base from J; bases unmatched to any gene: 6. This CDR3 contains 16 residues. Germline V gene data show CDR1 as SGHTA and CDR2 as FQGNSA. The CDR3 DNA sequence: TGTGCCAGCAGCTTGAGTGGAGCGGGGGGCCAAGAGACCCAGTACTTC. Protein sequence: CASSLSGAGGQETQYF.

This clonotype was observed many times. DNA of the CDR3: TGCGCCAGCAGCCAAGATGAGGCAGGCGTCAATAATTCACCCCTCCACTTT. It specifies CASSQDEAGVNNSPLHF. The chain employs TRBV4-3 and TRBJ1-6; D not resolved. CDR1 LGHNA and CDR2 YSLEER come from the germline V gene. The germline V and J ends were trimmed by 0 bases and 5 bases, with 14 bases remaining between them. The CDR3 covers 17 residues.

This clonotype was counted between two and nine times. CDR3 in DNA: TGCGCCAGCAGCTTCGGACAGACCGGGGAGCTGTTTTTT. Protein sequence: CASSFGQTGELFF. V is TRBV5-1 and J is TRBJ2-2; D perhaps matches TRBD1 (6 bases). V was shortened by 2 bases and J by 5 bases, with 7 bases between the two germline ends. The CDR3 is 13 amino acids. Germline CDR1 reads SGHRS; CDR2 reads YFSETQ.

This clonotype came up a few times. The J gene is TRBJ2-1, the V gene TRBV7-9; D is ambiguous. The CDR3 is made up of 12 amino acids. Trimming pared 4 bases from V and 12 bases from J, leaving 13 bases between. Germline V CDR1 and CDR2: SEHNR, FQNEAQ (reference sequence). The CDR3 region has the DNA TGTGCCAGCAGCTCCCAAATTGAGTGGCAGTTCTTC. Its protein is CASSSQIEWQFF. Filled out from reference TRBV7-9 and TRBJ2-1, the complete variable domain reads DTGVSQNPRHKITKRGQNVTFRCDPISEHNRLYWYRQTLGQGPEFLTYFQNEAQLEKSRLLSDRFSAERPKGSFSTLEIQRTEQGDSAMYLCASSSQIEWQFFGPGTRLTVL.

This clonotype showed up many times. The chain uses TRBV5-1 and TRBJ2-2; D is ambiguous. The CDR3 has 11 residues. V was shortened by 5 bases and J by 3 bases, with 2 bases between the two germline ends. Germline CDR1 SGHRS, CDR2 YFSETQ. The CDR3 loop reads CASRDTGELFF. The CDR3 coding sequence is TGCGCCAGCAGAGACACCGGGGAGCTGTTTTTT.

This clonotype was seen repeatedly, ten times or more. The V call is TRBV6-6, the J call TRBJ1-2; 8 nucleotides line up with TRBD1. Looked up from germline, CDR1 is MNHNY and CDR2 is SVGAGI (reference sequence). The CDR3 extends over 12 amino acids. V trimming: 5 bases; J trimming: 8 bases; junction bases outside the gene matches: 4. Here the CDR3 DNA reads TGTGCCAGCAGTGGACAGGGAGTCGGCTACACCTTC. Translating gives CASSGQGVGYTF.

This clonotype was found many times. This chain joins TRBV29-1 and TRBJ2-7; perhaps D is TRBD1 or TRBD2 (5 bases each). V dropped 6 bases and J dropped 2 bases, with 14 bases sitting between them. The CDR3 is 13 residues long. Germline-derived CDR1 and CDR2 are SQVTM and ANQGSEA. Written as DNA, the CDR3 is TGCAGCGTACACCGGGACGGAGCCTACGAGCAGTACTTC. It yields the protein CSVHRDGAYEQYF.

V is TRBV7-9 and J is TRBJ2-3; tentative D call: TRBD2 (6 bases). Germline V gene lookup returns CDR1 SEHNR and CDR2 FQNEAQ (reference sequence). This CDR3 has 21 residues. V was pared by 0 bases and J by 3 bases, with 28 bases between. The CDR3 sequence is CASSLAWSGEASYQLTDTQYF. CDR3 nucleotide sequence: TGTGCCAGCAGCTTAGCTTGGTCGGGGGAGGCGTCCTACCAGCTTACAGATACGCAGTATTTT.